The clone carrying this T cell receptor (beta chain) occurred many times. What it binds is not known. The data were taken from a study of T cell repertoires in cytomegalovirus infection. About the research overall: The public TCR beta signatures pointed to both CMV infection and matching HLA type.

A single record per CDR3 protein comes from TCRdb applying MiXCR to the reads. Among roughly 920,000 distinct CDR3 sequences listed, roughly 30% were seen once. Germline V gene lookup returns CDR1 MNHEY and CDR2 SMNVEV (reference sequence). V was trimmed by 5 bases and J by 12 bases, leaving 19 bases between them. The CDR3 has 13 amino acids. The TCR sequence derives from a human donor in good health (CMV status not recorded). Some clones in this sample may be carry-over from other donors' samples. Sequenced material: cultured CD8+ T cells from PBMCs, taken from culture after CMV antigen stimulation. The V call is TRBV27, the J call TRBJ1-1, with D unclear. The CDR3 DNA reads TGTGCCAGCAGTCCGCGATACGGAGGGAGGACTTTCTTT. Translation gives CASSPRYGGRTFF.